The entry below describes one TCR beta chain. The same CDR3 also results from other DNA sequences found in this sample. Germline V gives CDR1 LGHDT, CDR2 YNNKEL (reference sequence). The ends lost 2 bases at V and 2 bases at J; junction bases unmatched: 3. There are 15 residues in the CDR3. This sample was included in a study of T cell responses to AZD1222 COVID-19 vaccine. TCRdb keeps only in-frame clones here, not all; method: immunoSEQ multiplex PCR. In the table there are 200,000 or so clones, almost 90% of which are singletons. The receptor was isolated from an adult in good health. Material: peripheral blood, obtained on day 0 of AZD1222 vaccination. The V and J genes are TRBV3-1 (or the pseudogene TRBV3-2) and TRBJ1-5, with 7 bases that match TRBD1. CDR3 loop: CASSQQGGGNQPQHF. CDR3 nucleotides: TGTGCCAGCAGCCAACAAGGGGGCGGCAATCAGCCCCAGCATTTT.